These T cell receptor beta chains were read from a single sample in a study of shared clonotypes between healthy human individuals. The method was immunoSEQ multiplex PCR; TCRdb's version includes in-frame clones alone and lacks a portion of them. The table includes about 800,000 clones, approximately 96% detected once. Sequenced: naive CD8+ T cells sorted from blood. These receptors all come from a man between 25 and 39 years old in good health. CDR3s include the opening cysteine and the closing phenylalanine or tryptophan.

V	J	length	CDR3
TRBV9	TRBJ2-7	12	CASIQGCYEQYF
TRBV11-2	TRBJ2-1	13	CASRTATYNEQFF
TRBV7-6	TRBJ2-7	13	CASSLASRYEQYF
TRBV15	TRBJ2-1	11	CATSRSGEQFF
TRBV5-6	TRBJ2-2	19	CASSLGGQGRTLDTGELFF
TRBV6-5	TRBJ1-2	13	CASSAGQYYGYTF
TRBV27	TRBJ1-2	13	CASRGTEFFGYTF
TRBV6-1	TRBJ2-1	16	CASSERGEGGWNEQFF
TRBV7-9	TRBJ2-1	18	CASSHGAGTLKAYNEQFF
TRBV10-1	TRBJ2-7	14	CASSDRQGPYEQYF
TRBV28	TRBJ2-5	12	CASSFDPETQYF
TRBV7-9	TRBJ1-1	14	CASSKGQGIAEAFF
TRBV27	TRBJ2-5	11	CASSPGGPQYF
TRBV11-2	TRBJ2-1	16	CASSSATSAGYEEQFF
TRBV5-1	TRBJ2-1	15	CASSLGGSSYNEQFF
TRBV2	TRBJ2-7	17	CASSSGTSGSVFDEQYF
TRBV7-9	TRBJ2-3	15	CASSPATGAWDTQYF
TRBV27	TRBJ2-1	15	CASSSRQGSYNEQFF
TRBV6-5	TRBJ2-1	15	CASSHGGEKYNEQFF
TRBV6-6	TRBJ2-5	14	CASSYPGARETQYF
TRBV10-3	TRBJ1-5	14	CAISDLGDAQPQHF
TRBV7-9	TRBJ2-7	14	CASIRLAGAYEQYF
TRBV12-5	TRBJ2-1	13	CASGFGLAREQFF
TRBV29-1	TRBJ2-1	11	CSVSDINEQFF
TRBV28	TRBJ2-1	15	CASSLRADPYNEQFF
TRBV15	TRBJ2-1	16	CATSRLAGVSYNEQFF
TRBV6-6	TRBJ2-7	15	CASSPSREGNKEQYF
TRBV14	TRBJ1-1	14	CASSQEGGPTEAFF
TRBV7-2	TRBJ2-1	13	CASSEDLVFRQFF
TRBV7-9	TRBJ2-7	14	CASSLVSGRNEQYF
TRBV5-1	TRBJ2-5	14	CASSRGHGVGTQYF
TRBV11-2	TRBJ2-2	17	CASSFSGWDRATGELFF
TRBV4-1	TRBJ2-7	14	CASSQDWPGGEQYF